The sequence of this T cell receptor (beta chain) was determined in a study of CD8+ T cells in alopecia areata. Study at large: Oral tofacitinib (5 to 10 mg twice daily) was administered to treated patients.

General study results and limits: Tofacitinib did not eliminate many expanded lesional clones from scalp or blood.

Notes on this clone: Its antigen is currently unknown.

As the sequencing template, cDNA was produced by extracting RNA and reverse transcribing it. Sequencing used immunoSEQ multiplex PCR; TCRdb keeps in-frame clones, though not all of them. The sample lists 3,500 to 5,500 clones, 69% seen once, with roughly 8% in the top ten. Treatment of the sample: oral pan-JAK inhibitor, 5-10 mg twice daily. Alopecia areata patients had lesional scalp punch biopsies and peripheral blood taken from them. Sample: skin, taken at week 24, from a patient treated with tofacitinib. The sequence came from a human donor with alopecia areata.

CDR3: CASSPTSAYGYTF. The CDR3 DNA reads as TGTGCCAGCAGTCCGACATCGGCCTATGGCTACACCTTC. The rearrangement links TRBV7-3 to TRBJ1-2; D remains unclear. The germline gives CDR1 SGHTA, CDR2 FQGTGA. The CDR3 contains 13 residues. V lost 6 bases, J lost 4 bases, and 12 bases lay in between.